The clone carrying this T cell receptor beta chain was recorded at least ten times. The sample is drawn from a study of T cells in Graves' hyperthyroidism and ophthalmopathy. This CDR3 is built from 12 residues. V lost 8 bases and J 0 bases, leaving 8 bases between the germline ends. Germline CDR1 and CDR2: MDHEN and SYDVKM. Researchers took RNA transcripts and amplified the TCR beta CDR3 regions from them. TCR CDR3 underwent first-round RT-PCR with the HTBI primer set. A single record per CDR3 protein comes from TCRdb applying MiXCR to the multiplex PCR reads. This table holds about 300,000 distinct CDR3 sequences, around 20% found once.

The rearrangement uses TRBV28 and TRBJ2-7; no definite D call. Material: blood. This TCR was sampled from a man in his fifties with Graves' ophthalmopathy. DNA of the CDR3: TGTGCCAGCGGCCTAAGCTCCTACGAGCAGTACTTC. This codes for CASGLSSYEQYF.